This TCR beta chain was sequenced during a study of cytomegalovirus exposure and HLA in healthy donors (dated by TCRdb to about 2017). In the study overall: An earlier analysis of 587 of the donors reported roughly 300 Gb of sequence data and approximately 120 million unique TCR beta sequences obtained from about 180 million T cells. Typing coverage varied by locus: about 620-630 donors for A, B, C, DRB1 and DQB1; roughly 560 for DQA1; more than 600 for DPA1; 450 to 480 for DPB1. An early release covering approximately 600 HLA-typed donors comprised approximately 290 gigabases of sequencing data and tens of millions of unique TCR sequences. The study profiled the T cell repertoires of about 640 subjects by immunosequencing and related them to cytomegalovirus serostatus. Both class I and class II loci were covered by HLA typing, at four-digit resolution. The study combined high-throughput TCR immunosequencing, statistical association of individual TCRs with disease status, and machine learning to predict cytomegalovirus infection status. The study aimed to test whether signatures of past pathogen exposure could be identified by cataloging public T cell receptors. To decide whether each TCR beta V gene segment behaved as functional or pseudogenic, an earlier analysis of fewer than 750 of the donors relied on high-throughput TCR beta sequencing. Genome-wide SNP genotypes for about three fifths of the roughly 670 donors were used in a later genetic analysis, which treated that subset as a discovery cohort. Along with the approximately 600-subject first cohort, a separate validation cohort of over a hundred different subjects was used. Of the roughly 410 genotyped donors, more than 75% were placed in the genetic ancestry cluster associated with self-reported Caucasian donors. Because of strong linkage in the cohort, four or five DR-DQ haplotypes were treated as single units for association and clustering. Every discovery cohort repertoire had been produced on one sequencing platform. On average, approximately 250,000 unique TCR beta nucleotide sequences were sequenced per donor among some 420 genotyped donors of the cohort, with 15% to 20% of those sequences being non-productive. In the later analysis, no new phenotypic data were used to find candidate immune exposures; instead, reliance was placed on TCR beta sequences and their occurrence across donors. A later analysis re-analyzed previously published TCR beta repertoires from about 600 donors and added high-resolution HLA genotyping to study TCR occurrence patterns. Alongside the repertoire data, information on donor age, sex, ethnicity and CMV serostatus was compiled.

Study-level results and caveats: HLA typing was unavailable for some donors at each locus, so association tests used only the typed subset. Immune exposure information for the cohort was limited to CMV serostatus. Compared with the roughly 670-donor mean, donors in an Asian-associated ancestry cluster had fewer N-insertions in productive TCRs, according to a later genetic analysis. According to the authors, the approach could potentially be generalized to other disease states and immunological phenotypes. The study gave a list of more than 150 TCR beta chains associated with cytomegalovirus. A later analysis associated about 16,000 TCR beta sequences with specific HLA alleles at a false discovery rate of 0.05. According to a later analysis, most CMV-associated TCR beta chains appeared to be HLA-restricted, and the HLA associations seemed to be driven largely by CMV exposure. Most TCR sequences were observed very rarely across donors, whereas some public TCRs were present in many individuals. Compared with equally common non-associated chains, HLA-associated TCR beta chains in a later analysis were more clonally expanded and had lower generation probabilities. In both the original and validation cohorts, the classifier was reported to diagnose cytomegalovirus status with high specificity and sensitivity. Correlated functional status among segregating V segments might reflect linkage disequilibrium, but an unknown experimental factor could not be ruled out. In this cohort, only TCR beta chains were sequenced, and detectable features were limited by the absence of alpha or paired-chain data. A few of the identified cytomegalovirus-associated TCR beta chains were confirmed in vitro to be specific for cytomegalovirus antigens. A further reported finding was that TCR beta sequences accurately predicted the HLA-A and HLA-B alleles for most subjects in the first cohort. Because counts were too low, seventeen rarely observed V segments, including chromosome 9 orphons, were excluded from the earlier analysis of some 540 of the donors. The presence/absence analyses assumed that sequencing depth was roughly uniform across donors, and that assumption may not be true. In a later genetic analysis, a missense DCLRE1C variant was associated with V-gene and J-gene trimming of TCR beta chains, and the association was replicated in an independent cohort. A cluster of highly shared sequence variants was judged likely to be a technical artifact of the sequencing pipeline. In a later analysis, the rate of TCR association differed among HLA loci, with DRB1 alleles having the most associated TCRs and HLA-C alleles having the fewest. In an earlier analysis of 450 to 750 of the donors, most TCR beta V segments appeared in productive rearrangements about 90% or about 30% of the time, broadly matching IMGT annotations. In a later analysis, several top co-occurrence clusters were reported to appear linked to parvovirus B19, influenza, CMV and Epstein-Barr virus. Strong co-occurrence of HLA alleles, especially DR and DQ, made assigning TCR associations to individual alleles difficult.

This clone was seen once. There is no known antigen for this receptor. Base qualities are not provided; no much larger clone lies one nucleotide away. The cohort was made up of under 800 healthy bone marrow donors. At the time of sampling, every cohort member was nominally healthy, though immune exposures that went unrecorded were likely present. The donor was CMV seronegative and belonged to the group of several hundred seronegative cohort members. Each donor provided a peripheral blood sample, and peripheral blood mononuclear cells were used for TCR beta sequencing. The Qiagen DNeasy Blood Extraction Kit was used to extract genomic DNA from the blood cell samples. The method behind the library was the immunoSEQ multiplex PCR assay. For the multiplex PCR, a mixture combining 60 forward primers for TCR Vbeta segments and 13 reverse primers for TCR Jbeta segments was used. Amplification of the CDR3 region of rearranged TCR beta genes was performed with a multiplex PCR assay on genomic DNA. The amplified TCR beta libraries were sequenced on the Illumina HiSeq System as 87-base-pair reads. The authors' analysis ran thus. In a later analysis, some 80 million unique TCR beta chains were counted across the 650 to 700 repertoires, and roughly 11 million of these chains were shared by at least two donors. To remove PCR and sequencing errors, raw reads were error-corrected and collapsed into unique sequences using a nearest-neighbor algorithm that merged closely related sequences. Alignment of CDR3 sequences to IMGT reference sequences was used to assign V, D and J gene segments. For a sequence to be retained, at least a six-nucleotide match to both a V gene segment and a J gene segment was required. A rearrangement counted as productive if the CDR3 had no stop codons and remained in frame with V and J, and every other rearrangement counted as non-productive. CDR3 was defined by IMGT convention, running from the second conserved V-encoded cysteine to the conserved J-encoded phenylalanine. Sequences without an unambiguous match to a single V gene segment were excluded from the earlier analysis of a few hundred of the donors. In an earlier analysis of several hundred of the donors, V segments were called functional above 56.7% productive rearrangements and were called segregating when the between-donor standard deviation exceeded 5%. A statistical classification framework was developed to diagnose cytomegalovirus status using the catalog of TCR beta chain sequences. V and J gene assignment, in a later analysis, came from comparing TCR nucleotide sequences with IMGT/GENE-DB human TR gene sequences. In a later analysis, CDR3 sequences and most-parsimonious VDJ recombination scenarios were assigned using the TCRdist pipeline. A later analysis defined each TCR beta chain by its CDR3 amino acid sequence plus V-gene family, and excluded reads lacking a unique V-gene family. As a way to deal with suspected cross-contamination and a sequencing artifact, a later analysis dropped more than 500 nucleotide sequences that were highly shared and had low generation probability. For each public chain, a later analysis derived a clonal expansion index from normalized ranks of inferred template counts within each repertoire. In a later analysis, generation probabilities were computed using a VDJ recombination model fitted to out-of-frame rearrangements, and the results were checked against IGoR. In a later analysis, TCR-TCR, TCR-HLA and TCR-CMV co-occurrence was scored with hypergeometric tests, and a repertoire-size bias correction was applied to TCR pairs. In a later analysis, false discovery rates were estimated by permuting HLA or CMV assignments 20 times. In a later analysis, co-occurring TCRs were grouped using DBSCAN, with TCRdist sequence similarity added in when clustering inside HLA-allele-positive subsets. For co-occurrence clustering, repertoires with fewer than 30,000 or more than 120,000 public chains were excluded, along with 4 to 6 repertoires with anomalous nucleotide sharing. The clones in this table, taken by TCRdb from immuneACCESS, are in-frame only. Not every clone is retained; where verified, under half of the shortfall comes from an unresolved V gene, and the cause of the rest is unknown. The DNA was the basis for D and trimming; V, J and clone size are from that table. The sample yields approximately 270,000 clones; approximately 80% were counted once. In total, the top ten clones hold approximately 0.3% of the sample.

Material: PBMCs. The sequence came from a girl aged 2-9 years in good health and CMV-seronegative.

The CDR3 is CASSVRTSGGRSSYNEQFF. The DNA sequence is TGTGCCAGTAGTGTTAGGACTAGCGGGGGGCGGAGCTCCTACAATGAGCAGTTCTTC. Recombination linked TRBV19 to TRBJ2-1; 14 bases in the junction line up with TRBD2. Inclusive of the bounding cysteine and phenylalanine, the CDR3 is 19 residues long. Only the CDR3 part of the read is kept: 57 bases, read in frame from the first base. For this chain, trimming is 5 bases at the V end and 0 bases at the J end, and the number of junction bases without a gene match is 9. For CDR1 and CDR2, the germline V gene (reference sequence) lists LNHDA and SQIVND.